Listed below are T cell receptor beta chains from one sample, sequenced in a study. TCRdb called the RT-PCR reads again in MiXCR, with one record for every CDR3 protein. The table records hundreds of thousands of distinct CDR3 sequences, 13% to 15% of them present only once. Sequenced input: memory CD4+ T cells from blood. The receptors here all came from a female donor in good health, serving as a healthy control. The CDR3 runs from the conserved cysteine through the conserved F or W.

v_gene: TRBV20-1; j_gene: TRBJ2-5; CDR3aa: CSAMRGVPETQYF
v_gene: TRBV4-2; j_gene: TRBJ2-5; CDR3aa: CASSQDRGEGETQYF
v_gene: TRBV5-1; j_gene: TRBJ1-6; CDR3aa: CASSLEGQALNSPLHF
v_gene: TRBV12-3/TRBV12-4; j_gene: TRBJ1-1; CDR3aa: CASSLRHLGTEAFF
v_gene: TRBV6-1; j_gene: TRBJ1-1; CDR3aa: CASKDYGASAFF
v_gene: TRBV11-3; j_gene: TRBJ1-1; CDR3aa: CASSPAGTVNTEAFF
v_gene: TRBV20-1; j_gene: TRBJ2-3; CDR3aa: CSARVQSNTDTQYF
v_gene: TRBV29-1; j_gene: TRBJ1-1; CDR3aa: CSVLRDRNTEAFF
v_gene: TRBV6-5; j_gene: TRBJ2-2; CDR3aa: CASSYKGEGALFF
v_gene: TRBV5-1; j_gene: TRBJ2-1; CDR3aa: CASSLAGTSGETGEQFF
v_gene: TRBV6-5; j_gene: TRBJ2-7; CDR3aa: CASSYSTAASGGSSSYEQYF
v_gene: TRBV20-1; j_gene: TRBJ1-6; CDR3aa: CSATSVVASSYNSPLHF
v_gene: TRBV20-1; j_gene: TRBJ2-7; CDR3aa: CSARTTSRLSYEQYF
v_gene: TRBV20-1; j_gene: TRBJ2-7; CDR3aa: CSASETYEQYF
v_gene: TRBV11-1; j_gene: TRBJ2-7; CDR3aa: CASRFDGTGAHEQYF
v_gene: TRBV6-5; j_gene: TRBJ1-2; CDR3aa: CASRIDRDDGYTF
v_gene: TRBV18; j_gene: TRBJ2-7; CDR3aa: CASSPGSIEQYF
v_gene: TRBV20-1; j_gene: TRBJ1-2; CDR3aa: CSAQRGGITGGADGYTF
v_gene: TRBV24-1; j_gene: TRBJ1-2; CDR3aa: CATSDSIPGGYYGYTF
v_gene: TRBV7-2; j_gene: TRBJ2-3; CDR3aa: CASSPFPGTDTQYF
v_gene: TRBV5-1; j_gene: TRBJ2-7; CDR3aa: CASSLRLQGAYEQYF
v_gene: TRBV5-1; j_gene: TRBJ2-7; CDR3aa: CASSSGQGTHEQYF
v_gene: TRBV11-2; j_gene: TRBJ1-1; CDR3aa: CASSLIGGTAFF
v_gene: TRBV28; j_gene: TRBJ2-1; CDR3aa: CASSFSINEQFF
v_gene: TRBV7-3; j_gene: TRBJ1-1; CDR3aa: CASSFEGRYTEAFF
v_gene: TRBV7-2; j_gene: TRBJ2-4; CDR3aa: CASSAQSSNFGIQYF
v_gene: TRBV4-1; j_gene: TRBJ1-1; CDR3aa: CASSQEDRESGAFF
v_gene: TRBV6-6; j_gene: TRBJ2-1; CDR3aa: CARSIWGSYNEQFF
v_gene: TRBV7-2; j_gene: TRBJ2-3; CDR3aa: CASSSSQGARNTQYF
v_gene: TRBV13; j_gene: TRBJ2-7; CDR3aa: CASRGPGYEQYF
v_gene: TRBV29-1; j_gene: TRBJ1-3; CDR3aa: CSVEAGGSGNTIYF
v_gene: TRBV12-3/TRBV12-4; j_gene: TRBJ2-7; CDR3aa: CASSLWGLAEYEQYF
v_gene: TRBV15; j_gene: TRBJ2-5; CDR3aa: CATSRVQETQYF
v_gene: TRBV7-2; j_gene: TRBJ2-1; CDR3aa: CASSWPTGSSYNEQFF
v_gene: TRBV7-8; j_gene: TRBJ2-7; CDR3aa: CASSLGLAGGMGEQYF
v_gene: TRBV20-1; j_gene: TRBJ1-2; CDR3aa: CSAGNPGQSNGPAGGYTF
v_gene: TRBV12-3/TRBV12-4; j_gene: TRBJ2-6; CDR3aa: CASSRGQEAEGANVLTF
v_gene: TRBV5-6; j_gene: TRBJ2-1; CDR3aa: CASSRDGLSSYNEQFF
v_gene: TRBV4-2; j_gene: TRBJ2-7; CDR3aa: CASSLRRGPEQYF
v_gene: TRBV5-1; j_gene: TRBJ1-1; CDR3aa: CASSQATGSTEAFF
v_gene: TRBV10-3; j_gene: TRBJ2-5; CDR3aa: CAISALDTRETQYF
v_gene: TRBV7-2; j_gene: TRBJ2-7; CDR3aa: CASSLGGSPSYEQYF
v_gene: TRBV5-1; j_gene: TRBJ2-7; CDR3aa: CASSLTDTTQARYF
v_gene: TRBV20-1; j_gene: TRBJ1-2; CDR3aa: CSARGQGISYGYTF
v_gene: TRBV12-3/TRBV12-4; j_gene: TRBJ1-1; CDR3aa: CASGWDYTEAFF
v_gene: TRBV7-2; j_gene: TRBJ1-5; CDR3aa: CASSLGGSIHQPQHF
v_gene: TRBV10-3; j_gene: TRBJ1-3; CDR3aa: CAISESNTGGTGNTIYF
v_gene: TRBV20-1; j_gene: TRBJ2-2; CDR3aa: CSAIGQGYTGELFF
v_gene: TRBV18; j_gene: TRBJ1-1; CDR3aa: CASLRSGDTEAFF
v_gene: TRBV5-1; j_gene: TRBJ2-5; CDR3aa: CASSLRLAGQETQYF
v_gene: TRBV6-5; j_gene: TRBJ2-5; CDR3aa: CASRRLAGSQETQYF
v_gene: TRBV9; j_gene: TRBJ2-3; CDR3aa: CASSVGTSGGADTQYF